This TCR beta chain was sequenced for a study of T cell repertoires in cytomegalovirus infection. Study as a whole: Public TCR beta signatures provided an indication of both CMV infection and a matching HLA type.

For this clonotype: The antigen remains unidentified.

CDR3 length: 16 residues. V lost 5 bases and J lost 3, with 17 bases in between. The germline V gene has CDR1 MDHEN and CDR2 SYDVKM. Study results and caveats: Individuals carrying CMV plus the relevant HLA were identified by cumulative frequency of public TCR beta families. HLA-C-restricted CMV clonotypes gave the most frequent clonotype in two of eight donors.

A single record per CDR3 protein comes from TCRdb applying MiXCR to the reads. The table includes around 200,000 distinct CDR3 sequences, about 18% detected once. This clonotype was obtained from a human donor in good health (CMV status not recorded). Some clones in this sample may be carry-over from other donors' samples. The V and J genes are TRBV28 and TRBJ2-4; weak D call: TRBD1 (7 bases). Sequencing was done on a sample of CD8+ T cells from PBMCs. CDR3 DNA: TGTGCCAGCAGTCCACACAGGGGAGCGGGCAAAAACATTCAGTACTTC. Translation gives CASSPHRGAGKNIQYF.